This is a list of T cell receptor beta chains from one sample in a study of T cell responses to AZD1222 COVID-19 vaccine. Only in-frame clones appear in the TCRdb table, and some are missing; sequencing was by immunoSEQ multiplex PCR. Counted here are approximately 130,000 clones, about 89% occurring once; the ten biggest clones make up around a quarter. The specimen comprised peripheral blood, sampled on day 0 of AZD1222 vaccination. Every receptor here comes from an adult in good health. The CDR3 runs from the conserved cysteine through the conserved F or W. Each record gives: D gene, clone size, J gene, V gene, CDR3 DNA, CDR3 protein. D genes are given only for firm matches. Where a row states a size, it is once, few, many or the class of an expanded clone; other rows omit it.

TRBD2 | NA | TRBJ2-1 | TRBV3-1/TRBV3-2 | TGTGCCAGCAGCCAAGGCCCCATAGGACTAGCGGGCCGGGTGGGTGAGCAGTTCTTC | CASSQGPIGLAGRVGEQFF
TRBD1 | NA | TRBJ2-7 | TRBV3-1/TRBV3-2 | TGTGCCAGCAGCCAACCCAGGGGGTCCGAGCAGTACTTC | CASSQPRGSEQYF
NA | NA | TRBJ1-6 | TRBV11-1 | TGTGCCAGCAGCCTTCGGGGGAGTGTTTATAATTCACCCCTCCACTTT | CASSLRGSVYNSPLHF
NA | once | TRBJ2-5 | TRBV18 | TGTGCCAGCTCACCACCGGCAGTTCAAGAGACCCAGTACTTC | CASSPPAVQETQYF
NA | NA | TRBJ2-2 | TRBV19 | TGTGCCAGTAGGGAGGCCGCGAGTGCCGGGGAGCTGTTTTTT | CASREAASAGELFF
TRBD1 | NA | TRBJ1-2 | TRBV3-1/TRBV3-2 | TGTGCCAGCAGCCAAGTTTCCGGGACAGGGGTTTATGGCTACACCTTC | CASSQVSGTGVYGYTF
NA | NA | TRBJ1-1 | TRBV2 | TGTGCCAGCAGGAAGGAGGTGAACACTGAAGCTTTCTTT | CASRKEVNTEAFF
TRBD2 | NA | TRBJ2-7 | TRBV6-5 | TGTGCCAGCAGTTACTCGGCGGGACTAGCGCCCAAGCAGTACTTC | CASSYSAGLAPKQYF
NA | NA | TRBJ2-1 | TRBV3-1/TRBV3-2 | TGTGCCAGCAGCCGGGGGGCCGGGAATGAGCAGTTCTTC | CASSRGAGNEQFF
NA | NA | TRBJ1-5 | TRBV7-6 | TGTGCCAGCAGCTTAGCGGAGGGAAATCAGCCCCAGCATTTT | CASSLAEGNQPQHF
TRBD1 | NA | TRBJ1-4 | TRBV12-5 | TGTGCTAGTGGTCCCGGGACAGGGCTCAATGAAAAACTGTTTTTT | CASGPGTGLNEKLFF
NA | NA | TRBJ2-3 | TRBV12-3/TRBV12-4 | TGTGCCAGCGAGTCTGCCCCGGATACGCAGTATTTT | CASESAPDTQYF
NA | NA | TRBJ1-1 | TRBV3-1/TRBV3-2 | TGTGCCAGCAGCCTCCCGAACACTGAAGCTTTCTTT | CASSLPNTEAFF
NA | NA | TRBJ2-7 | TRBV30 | TGTGCCTGGGCCGGACCGGGACAAAAGACCTACGAGCAGTACTTC | CAWAGPGQKTYEQYF
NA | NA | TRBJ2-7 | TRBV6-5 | TGTGCCAGCAGCAACTCCAGGGTCGACGAGCAGTACTTC | CASSNSRVDEQYF
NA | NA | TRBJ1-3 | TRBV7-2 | TGTGCCAGCAGCTTAATGGCCAGGGTGGGAGGAAACACCATATATTTT | CASSLMARVGGNTIYF
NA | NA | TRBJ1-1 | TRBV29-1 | TGCAGCGTTGAAGGACCCGTCGGGGCTGGTGACACTGAAGCTTTCTTT | CSVEGPVGAGDTEAFF
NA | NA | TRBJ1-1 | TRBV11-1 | TGTGCCAGCAGCTTTGGCGAGTCCGGCACTGAAGCTTTCTTT | CASSFGESGTEAFF
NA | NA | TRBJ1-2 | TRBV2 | TGTGCCAGCAGTGGAATGGGGTCGGAAGTGCTCGACTATGGCTACACCTTC | CASSGMGSEVLDYGYTF
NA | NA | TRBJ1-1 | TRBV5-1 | TGCGCCAGCAGCTTCGGACACGGCACTGAAGCTTTCTTT | CASSFGHGTEAFF